This passage covers 17 T cell receptor beta chains from one sample sequenced in a study of low-dose radiotherapy and immunotherapy resistance in tumors (dated by TCRdb to between 2021 and 2022). The time point label here, explained by the study, means: before trial treatment. The sample was run on an Illumina HiSeq 2500. First-strand cDNA was synthesized using Superscript III and a set of TRAV- and TRBV-specific primers, so that both TCRalpha and TCRbeta chains were covered. TCRs were amplified for 20 PCR cycles with Phusion, using a constant-region primer paired with the adapter attached to the V primers. The raw public data were reprocessed by TCRdb itself: fastp quality trimming at Q25, MiXCR clonotype calling, in-frame beta chains only. A single entry per CDR3 protein holds the most common genes and DNA from its merged rows. This sample has about 64,000 distinct CDR3 sequences in its table, and around a quarter of those were observed once. The ten top clones hold approximately 7% of the sample.

Sequencing was performed on PBMCs, taken before treatment. These receptors all stem from a male donor with rectosigmoid adenocarcinoma.

Worth noting for this clonotype: A single base is all that separates this from a far larger clone, so a read error is likely. The V gene is TRBV24-1, the J gene TRBJ2-1; tentatively, D is TRBD1 (5 bases). Deletions cut 5 bases from V and 10 bases from J, with 14 bases between. The germline CDR1 and CDR2 sequences are KGHDR and SFDVKD. This CDR3 is 13 amino acids long. CDR3 region: CATSVDGADEQFF. The CDR3 bases are TGTGCCACCAGTGTTGATGGGGCTGACGAGCAGTTCTTC.

V is TRBV5-6 and J is TRBJ1-1; D perhaps matches TRBD1 (5 bases). The CDR3 length is 15 residues. Per germline, CDR1 SGHDT and CDR2 YYEEEE. Trimming pared 5 bases from V and 1 base from J, leaving 15 bases between. The CDR3 DNA reads TGTGCCAGCAGGAATCGAGGGACGGGGAACACTGAAGCTTTCTTT. Translating it yields CASRNRGTGNTEAFF. Drawing the rest from reference TRBV5-6 and TRBJ1-1, the complete variable domain is DAGVTQSPTHLIKTRGQQVTLRCSPKSGHDTVSWYQQALGQGPQFIFQYYEEEERQRGNFPDRFSGHQFPNYSSELNVNALLLGDSALYLCASRNRGTGNTEAFFGQGTRLTVV.

At least ten counts were recorded for this clonotype. The chain carries TRBV5-8 and TRBJ2-1; 10 positions agree with TRBD1. The V gene end was trimmed by 3 bases and the J gene end by 9 bases; junction bases not matched to a gene: 12. CDR1 is SGHTS, CDR2 YDEGEE, per germline. The CDR3 extends over 16 amino acids. CDR3 amino acids: CASSSGQGRGEREQFF. In nucleotides, the CDR3 is TGTGCCAGCAGCTCGGGACAGGGGCGCGGAGAACGTGAGCAGTTCTTC.

Points on this clonotype: This sequence may be a read error, since a much larger clone differs from it by one base. The chain recombines TRBV6-2 or TRBV6-3 with TRBJ1-4; D might be TRBD1 (5 bases). Germline CDR1 is MNHEY and CDR2 is SVGEGT. The CDR3 totals 14 residues. Deletions cut 2 bases from V and 8 bases from J, with 12 bases between. CDR3 sequence (DNA): TGTGCCAGCAGTTACGGGACCGTGGGCGAAAAACTGTTTTTT. Amino acid sequence: CASSYGTVGEKLFF.

This clonotype was seen ten or more times. This chain links TRBV20-1 with TRBJ2-7; D is perhaps TRBD1 or TRBD2 (7 bases each). Trimming removed 7 bases from V and 6 bases from J, with 19 bases in between. The CDR3 contains 13 residues. CDR1 and CDR2 from the germline V gene are DFQATT and SNEGSKA (reference sequence). CDR3 sequence reads: CSVPRGGGLEQYF. The CDR3, as DNA: TGCAGTGTTCCCAGGGGGGGGGGGCTCGAGCAGTACTTC.

This clonotype showed up many times. The chain combines TRBV7-9 with TRBJ2-1; D unclear. V was trimmed by 8 bases and J by 0 bases, leaving 11 bases between them. Germline CDR1 and CDR2: SEHNR and FQNEAQ (reference sequence). The CDR3 sequence is 14 residues long. CDR3 loop: CASASGPSYNEQFF. CDR3 nucleotides: TGTGCCAGCGCCTCGGGCCCCTCCTACAATGAGCAGTTCTTC.

The chain uses TRBV6-5 and TRBJ2-2; TRBD1 aligns across 9 bases. The germline gives CDR1 MNHEY, CDR2 SVGAGI. V shed 2 bases and J 3 bases; nucleotides not matched to a gene: 4. There are 16 residues in the CDR3. The CDR3 loop is CASSYAGTGYTGELFF. CDR3 DNA: TGTGCCAGCAGTTACGCTGGGACAGGGTACACCGGGGAGCTGTTTTTT.

The table lists this clonotype with many counts. V and J are TRBV28 and TRBJ2-7; D gene ambiguous. The germline V gene has CDR1 MDHEN and CDR2 SYDVKM. The V gene lost 3 bases and the J gene lost 2 bases, with 11 bases spanning the gap. The CDR3 extends over 14 amino acids. CDR3 nucleotides: TGTGCCAGCAGTTTCCGAGCGTTACCCTACGAGCAGTACTTC. Translated: CASSFRALPYEQYF.

This clonotype was recorded at least ten times. V gene TRBV4-1 combines with J gene TRBJ2-4, with D tentatively TRBD1 (5 bases). Trimming removed 0 bases at V and 9 bases at J, with 21 bases between. This CDR3 is 17 amino acids long. Germline-derived CDR1 and CDR2 are MGHRA and YSYEKL. The CDR3 DNA is TGCGCCAGCAGCCAAGAATCGCAGGGTCCGAGGTCAGGCATTCAGTACTTC. Translation gives CASSQESQGPRSGIQYF.

This clonotype was counted ten times or more. This chain connects TRBV28 to TRBJ1-1; 7 bases fit TRBD1. J gave up 1 base and V 4 bases, and 3 bases lay outside the gene matches. There are 14 residues in the CDR3. The V gene's germline CDR1 is MDHEN and CDR2 SYDVKM. The CDR3 coding sequence is TGTGCCAGCAGTTACAGGGGAGGGAACACTGAAGCTTTCTTT. This gives the protein CASSYRGGNTEAFF.

This clonotype was recorded at least ten times. This chain uses TRBV27 with TRBJ2-3, with TRBD2 matching over 8 bases. Germline V CDR1 and CDR2: MNHEY, SMNVEV (reference sequence). V dropped 3 bases and J dropped 1; count of bases not matched to a gene: 3. The CDR3 sequence is 15 residues long. This chain's CDR3 is CASSFQAGGTDTQYF. The CDR3 DNA follows: TGTGCCAGCAGTTTCCAAGCGGGAGGCACAGATACGCAGTATTTT.

This clonotype was recorded many times. This rearrangement joins TRBV11-2 to TRBJ2-7; D may be TRBD2 (5 bases). V gave up 3 bases and J gave up 5 bases, with 14 bases separating them. This CDR3 comprises 14 residues. CDR1 is SGHAT and CDR2 is FQNNGV in the germline V gene. The CDR3 spells CASSFRRGRHEQYF. For the CDR3, the DNA is TGTGCCAGCAGCTTCAGACGGGGTCGGCACGAGCAGTACTTC.

This clonotype was detected ten times or more. This chain joins TRBV14 and TRBJ1-1; D not resolved. Germline V gives CDR1 SGHDN, CDR2 FVKESK. V shed 5 bases and J shed 0 bases, with 13 bases lying between them. The CDR3 extends over 15 amino acids. CDR3 sequence reads: CASSSLLFMNTEAFF. The CDR3 nucleotides read TGTGCCAGCAGCTCGCTCCTCTTCATGAACACTGAAGCTTTCTTT.

V is TRBV28 and J is TRBJ2-5; D is perhaps TRBD1 or TRBD2 (7 bases each). CDR1 is MDHEN, CDR2 SYDVKM, per germline. This CDR3 is 14 amino acids long. The ends were cut back, 4 bases at V and 3 bases at J, with 12 bases in the middle. The CDR3 nucleotides read TGTGCCAGCAGTTCTGCAGGGGGGGAAGAGACCCAGTACTTC. Translated: CASSSAGGEETQYF. The full variable domain, completed using reference TRBV28 and TRBJ2-5, is DVKVTQSSRYLVKRTGEKVFLECVQDMDHENMFWYRQDPGLGLRLIYFSYDVKMKEKGDIPEGYSVSREKKERFSLILESASTNQTSMYLCASSSAGGEETQYFGPGTRLLVL.

This clonotype came up many times. The chain combines TRBV20-1 with TRBJ2-1, with 9 bases aligning to TRBD1. This CDR3 is 14 amino acids long. CDR1 DFQATT and CDR2 SNEGSKA come from the germline V gene (reference sequence). The trim removed 5 bases at V and 9 bases at J, leaving 11 bases unmatched. The CDR3 sequence is CSAGRDREKGEQFF. The CDR3 DNA reads as TGCAGTGCTGGCCGGGACAGGGAAAAGGGTGAGCAGTTCTTC.

This clonotype was observed a single time. The chain recombines TRBV6-2 or TRBV6-3 with TRBJ2-7; 9 bases match TRBD2. V lost 5 bases and J lost 2; bases outside the gene matches: 7. CDR3 length: 15 residues. Per germline, CDR1 MNHEY and CDR2 SVGEGT. The CDR3 loop reads CASSEVSGGTYEQYF. The CDR3 DNA reads TGTGCCAGCAGTGAGGTTAGCGGGGGAACCTACGAGCAGTACTTC.

This chain uses TRBV6-2 or TRBV6-3 with TRBJ2-4; TRBD1 aligns across 7 bases. J gave up 0 bases and V 5 bases, and 4 bases lay outside the gene matches. The CDR3 has 15 residues. CDR1 MNHEY and CDR2 SVGEGT come from the germline V gene. The DNA of the CDR3 is TGTGCCAGCAGTGCTACAGGGGTAGCCAAAAACATTCAGTACTTC. This translates into CASSATGVAKNIQYF.